This T cell receptor (beta chain) derives from a study of T cell repertoires in cytomegalovirus infection. Study-wide context: In the study, CMV epitopes included recently identified HLA-C-restricted and well-studied HLA-B-restricted ones.

A few counts support this clonotype. Its antigen is as yet unknown. The CDR3 covers 16 residues. Trimming cost V 3 bases and J 0 bases, with 12 bases left between them. Germline CDR1 reads LGHNA; CDR2 reads YNFKEQ. Study-level results: The study found HLA-C-restricted CMV-specific TCR beta clonotypes dominating the ex vivo response. Public TCR beta family frequency separated CMV-and-HLA carriers, including in an independent cohort.

MiXCR, applied by TCRdb to the reads, yields one record per CDR3 protein. There are about 700,000 distinct CDR3 sequences in the sample; around 35% occur only once, and about 18% lies in the top ten. The chain links TRBV4-2 to TRBJ1-3; weak D call: TRBD1 (6 bases). The clonotype originates from a human donor in good health (CMV status not recorded). Some clones in this sample may be carry-over from other donors' samples. The sequenced sample was cultured PBMCs, obtained from culture after CMV antigen stimulation. The CDR3 loop is CASSQETGPSGNTIYF. In DNA form, the CDR3 reads TGTGCCAGCAGCCAGGAGACAGGTCCCTCTGGAAACACCATATATTTT.